This paragraph reports one TCR beta chain. The antigen it binds to is not known. Base-call qualities are not available, and no considerably larger clone is one nucleotide away. The data originate from a study of OX40 agonist ivuxolimab in advanced cancers. In the study overall: Ivuxolimab, which targeted the costimulatory receptor OX40 (CD134), was an agonistic, fully human IgG2 monoclonal antibody. Intravenous ivuxolimab was administered to patients every 2 weeks at six dose levels: 0.01, 0.1, 0.3, 1.5, 3 and 10 mg/kg. Of the approximately 50 dose-escalation patients, hepatocellular carcinoma was present in 19, melanoma in roughly 15, renal cell carcinoma in 9 and head and neck cancer in 9. In the dose-escalation cohort, 82.7% of patients were male, and the mean age was approximately 55 years, with a range of roughly 20 to 85. Prior anti-PD-1, anti-PD-L1 or anti-CTLA-4 therapy was permitted, and about two fifths of dose-escalation patients had received checkpoint inhibitors. Partial responses occurred in three dose-escalation patients, of whom one had hepatocellular carcinoma and two had cutaneous melanoma. Peripheral TCRbeta sequencing was intended to test whether TCR sequence diversity was altered and clonal T-cell expansion was caused by ivuxolimab. The paper reports the monotherapy dose-escalation portion (N of about 54 patients) of the phase I ivuxolimab trial. Study-wide findings and limitations: The antigen specificity of the clonally expanded peripheral T cells was not determined. Low levels of normalized T-cell clonal expansion were also seen in some patients who did not respond. Clonal expansion of both CD4+ and CD8+ blood T cells was observed from baseline to week 6 at doses 0.1 to 3.0 mg/kg. After ivuxolimab, expanded clones were on average more numerous among CD8+ T cells than among CD4+ T cells. In the 0.1-3.0 mg/kg groups, partial responders were among the patients with the lowest normalized peripheral clonal expansion, particularly in CD8+ T cells.

Patients with a history of autoimmune disease or receiving systemic immunosuppression were excluded from the trial. In every dose cohort, peripheral blood was drawn for TCR sequencing at baseline, cycle 4 day 1, and cycle 7 day 1. The samples were drawn from a first-in-human, open-label, multicenter phase I dose-escalation trial of ivuxolimab. The trial enrolled adults with locally advanced or metastatic head and neck squamous cell, hepatocellular, melanoma or renal cell carcinoma. CD4+ and CD8+ T cells were sorted separately from peripheral blood before TCR sequencing. Genomic DNA was extracted from sorted cells for sequencing of the TCRbeta CDR3 region. TCRbeta CDR3 regions were sequenced using the immunoSEQ Assay. Entries here come from immuneACCESS through TCRdb and include only in-frame sequences with V and J called. Some clones fail to appear in such tables; in the studies checked, an unresolved V gene covers under half of the shortfall, and the cause of the remainder is unknown. The sample yields 90,000 to 100,000 clones; roughly nine tenths were counted once. The top ten clonotypes cover 0.8% to 0.9% of the sample.

This clonotype originated in an adult with an advanced solid tumor such as melanoma, head and neck, liver or kidney cancer. Sequenced here: CD4+ or CD8+ T cells sorted from blood, sampled in a trial of the OX40 agonist ivuxolimab.

This receptor has the CDR3 CAEYLGSMREQFF. The DNA is as follows: TGTGCAGAATACCTTGGCTCGATGAGGGAGCAGTTCTTC. The chain couples TRBV21-1 to TRBJ2-1; no check of the table's D call, TRBD2, against the DNA was made. TRBV21-1 is given as a pseudogene. From cysteine to phenylalanine, the CDR3 is 13 amino acids long. Just CDR3 DNA is preserved here, 39 bases in frame from base 1.